This TCR beta chain was obtained from a study of T cells in Graves' hyperthyroidism and ophthalmopathy. The study based diagnoses on clinical symptoms, serum thyroxine and TRAb, thyroid ultrasound and orbital computed tomography. Germline V gene lookup returns CDR1 DFQATT and CDR2 SNEGSKA (reference sequence). The CDR3 has 13 amino acids. Germline trimming cut 0 bases from V and 7 bases from J; bases unmatched to any gene: 1. It was RNA transcripts that yielded the amplified TCR beta CDR3 regions. During a first-round RT-PCR of the TCR CDR3, the HTBI primer set was used. MiXCR was run by TCRdb on the multiplex PCR reads, yielding one entry per CDR3 protein. This sample carries approximately 490,000 distinct CDR3 sequences, about 22% of them seen once, and the ten largest clones take around 47%. This clonotype was counted at least ten times.

The chain combines TRBV20-1 with TRBJ2-5; 11 positions agree with TRBD2. The TCR sequence derives from a woman aged 70-85 years with Graves' ophthalmopathy. The specimen was blood. The CDR3 region has the DNA TGCAGTGCTAGAGACGGACTAGCGGGGACCCAGTACTTC. Translated: CSARDGLAGTQYF.